This T cell receptor beta chain was obtained from a study of cytomegalovirus exposure and HLA in healthy donors. The CDR3 loop spans 17 amino acids. CDR1 and CDR2 (germline): LGHNA, YNFKEQ. J gave up 4 bases and V 0 bases, and 5 bases lay outside the gene matches. General study points: For most TCR sequences rarity was the rule, although some public TCRs occurred in many donors. TCR beta sequences numbering fewer than 20,000 were associated with HLA alleles at 0.05 false discovery rate in a later analysis. Accurate HLA-A and HLA-B prediction from TCR beta sequences was reported for most subjects. The study listed some 160 cytomegalovirus-associated TCR beta chains.

This clone is categorized as large. As yet, its antigen is unknown. The PCR was carried out with 60 Vbeta primers and 13 Jbeta primers. The table came from immunoSEQ multiplex PCR; TCRdb's copy has only in-frame clones and leaves some out. The data show 50,000 to 60,000 clones, approximately 80% seen once. V gene TRBV4-2 combines with J gene TRBJ2-3, with 12 nucleotides matching TRBD2. Specimen: PBMCs. The receptor's source is a female donor in good health and CMV-seronegative. The CDR3 region is CASSQDWASGGADTQYF. The CDR3 region has the DNA TGTGCCAGCAGCCAAGATTGGGCTAGCGGGGGGGCAGATACGCAGTATTTT.